The entry that follows covers one TCR beta chain sequence. Here immunoSEQ multiplex PCR was the method, and the copy in TCRdb shows in-frame clones only, minus some. This sample has about 190,000 clones, with around 79% found just once. The data were obtained in a study of blood T cell repertoires in COVID-19. Study-wide context: Material from acute and convalescent COVID-19 was sourced from the United States, Italy and Spain.

V lost 5 bases to trimming and J lost 8 bases; unmatched junction nucleotides: 11. This CDR3 contains 14 residues. CDR1 is SEHNR, CDR2 FQNEAQ, per germline (reference sequence). This chain uses TRBV7-9 with TRBJ1-2; TRBD1 agrees at 7 bases. Sequences were obtained from peripheral blood. The clonotype was recovered from a man aged 60-69 years with active or convalescent COVID-19. CDR3 amino acids: CASSVPGQLGGYTF. The CDR3 nucleotides read TGTGCCAGCAGCGTTCCGGGACAGCTGGGAGGCTACACCTTC.